A selection of T cell receptor beta chains follows, all from one sample in a study of T cells in Graves' hyperthyroidism and ophthalmopathy. One entry per CDR3 protein, called by TCRdb with MiXCR from the multiplex PCR reads. The sample lists about 340,000 distinct CDR3 sequences, around 20% occurring once. Material for sequencing was blood. The receptors stem from a woman in her fifties or sixties with Graves' hyperthyroidism. The CDR3 runs from the conserved cysteine through the conserved F or W. The size field is filled for only some rows; it gives once, few, many or a size class.

clone_size,cdr3_length,v_call,cdr3_aa
NA,15,TRBV29-1,CSVGRDRPLTGELFF
once,17,TRBV20-1,CSARDLVTSGMINEQFF
many,18,TRBV12-3/TRBV12-4,CASSLRRQGISGANVLTF
NA,15,TRBV4-1,CASSQGVQTDNEQFF
NA,12,TRBV20-1,CSAGGLNTEAFF
few,13,TRBV28,CASITGTNQPQHF
many,13,TRBV2,CASRGLVGRGYTF
few,15,TRBV6-1,CASRKEASIPYEQYF
NA,14,TRBV27,CASSWTGLVETQYF
many,19,TRBV7-6,CASSLGPLAPREVSYEQYF
many,17,TRBV20-1,CSARGGSGMSSYNEQFF
few,14,TRBV5-6,CASSTGAENEKLFF
many,15,TRBV12-3/TRBV12-4,CASRTGTGTWETQYF
many,12,TRBV5-4,CASREASKGYTF
many,14,TRBV6-1,CASSNGDRVYEQYF
NA,14,TRBV2,CASSGRVPDDGYTF
NA,13,TRBV12-3/TRBV12-4,CASRIGGYQPQHF
NA,15,TRBV5-5,CASSSSGRAVDEQFF
NA,13,TRBV5-1,CASSPEGMDGYTF
NA,17,TRBV11-3,CASSLGTAGMEQETQYF
many,16,TRBV5-4,CASSRARAGGTDTQYF
many,12,TRBV20-1,CSARDSYYGYTF
few,15,TRBV14,CASSLTTSGSFGQFF
few,15,TRBV18,CASSPNKDRLYGYTF
NA,14,TRBV6-2/TRBV6-3,CASSYSTGGNTIYF
many,16,TRBV5-1,CASSLGVGGHRNEQFF
NA,15,TRBV28,CASTSGTGSTYEQYF
many,15,TRBV28,CASKRTGTGGEKLFF
NA,16,TRBV7-3,CASSLWTSGDSYEQYF
many,14,TRBV3-1,CASSKGQGNQPQHF
many,14,TRBV12-3/TRBV12-4,CASRRQALSTEAFF